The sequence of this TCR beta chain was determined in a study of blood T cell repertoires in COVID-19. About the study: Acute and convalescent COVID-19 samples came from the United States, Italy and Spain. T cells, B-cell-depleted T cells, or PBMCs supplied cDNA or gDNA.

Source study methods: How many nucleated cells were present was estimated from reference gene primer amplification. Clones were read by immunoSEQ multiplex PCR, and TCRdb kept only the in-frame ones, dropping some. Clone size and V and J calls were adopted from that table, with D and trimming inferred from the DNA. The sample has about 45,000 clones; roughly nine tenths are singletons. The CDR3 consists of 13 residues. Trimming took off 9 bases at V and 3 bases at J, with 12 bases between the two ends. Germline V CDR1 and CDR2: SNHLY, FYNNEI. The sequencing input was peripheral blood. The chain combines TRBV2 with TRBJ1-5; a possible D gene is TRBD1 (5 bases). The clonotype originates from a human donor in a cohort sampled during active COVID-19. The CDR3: CASGGVDNQPQHF. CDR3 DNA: TGTGCCAGTGGAGGGGTGGACAATCAGCCCCAGCATTTT.